One and the same sample provided the 10 T cell receptor beta chains below, sequenced in a study of blood T cell repertoires in COVID-19. The repertoire was sequenced with immunoSEQ multiplex PCR; TCRdb's copy has only in-frame clones and lacks some. The table records 250,000 or so clones, around 83% of them present only once. The source material was PBMCs or T cells enriched from blood (not recorded which). Receptors were obtained from a woman aged 45 to 65 who had been exposed to COVID-19.

This clone was found a few times. The CDR3 spells CAWSEVGQDYSNQPQHF. The CDR3 coding sequence is TGTGCCTGGAGTGAGGTCGGACAGGATTATAGCAATCAGCCCCAGCATTTT. The V and J genes are TRBV30 and TRBJ1-5; 7 bases line up with TRBD1. Trimming at V came to 1 base and at J to 0 bases, leaving 9 bases not matched to a gene. CDR3 size: 17 residues. The germline V gene has CDR1 GTSNPN and CDR2 SVGIG (reference sequence).

About this clone: The identical CDR3 is also encoded by other nucleotide sequences in the sample. The chain couples TRBV27 to TRBJ1-2; 8 bases map to TRBD1. Germline CDR1 reads MNHEY; CDR2 reads SMNVEV (reference sequence). V lost 6 bases to trimming and J lost 4 bases; unmatched junction nucleotides: 4. The CDR3 consists of 13 residues. This CDR3 is CASSLGQGYGYTF. Here the CDR3 DNA reads TGTGCCAGCAGCCTAGGACAGGGCTATGGCTACACCTTC.

The genes are TRBV18 and TRBJ1-3, with 8 bases lining up with TRBD1. From germline, CDR1 is KGHSH and CDR2 LQKENI. Trimming took 6 bases from V and 0 from J; bases not matched to a gene: 7. There are 16 residues in the CDR3. CDR3 sequence (DNA): TGTGCCAGCTCGGAGGCGACAGGGGTCTCTGGAAACACCATATATTTT. It is translated as CASSEATGVSGNTIYF.

The chain uses TRBV5-1 and TRBJ2-7; D may be TRBD1 (6 bases). The length of the CDR3 is 20 residues. Trimming pared 5 bases from V and 0 bases from J, leaving 30 bases between. Germline values: CDR1 SGHRS, CDR2 YFSETQ. The CDR3 loop reads CASSFRPPGQGGLSSYEQYF. The CDR3 DNA reads as TGCGCCAGCAGTTTTCGCCCCCCGGGACAAGGTGGCCTTAGCTCCTACGAGCAGTACTTC.

The CDR3 reads CASSLVPPGQGALSTEAFF. In nucleotides, the CDR3 is TGCGCCAGCAGCTTGGTACCTCCGGGACAGGGGGCGTTGAGCACTGAAGCTTTCTTT. V and J are TRBV5-1 and TRBJ1-1; 12 bases fit TRBD1. This CDR3 comprises 19 residues. Germline V gives CDR1 SGHRS, CDR2 YFSETQ. V gave up 0 bases and J gave up 4 bases; unmatched junction bases: 13.

V is TRBV6-6 and J is TRBJ2-6; a weak D match, TRBD2 (5 bases). Trimming removed 6 bases at V and 4 bases at J, with 16 bases between. The germline V gene has CDR1 MNHNY and CDR2 SVGAGI (reference sequence). The CDR3 is made up of 16 amino acids. CDR3 bases: TGTGCCAGCAGCCTGCATTTGGCGGGCGGGGCCAACGTCCTGACTTTC. This translates into CASSLHLAGGANVLTF.

Only one count was recorded for this clone. The V call is TRBV9, the J call TRBJ2-1; TRBD1 aligns across 8 bases. The CDR3 is made up of 14 amino acids. Losses at the gene ends were 4 bases for V and 5 bases for J; bases not matched to a gene: 5. Germline assignment: CDR1 SGDLS and CDR2 YYNGEE. CDR3 in amino acids: CASSPGGPNNEQFF. CDR3 bases: TGTGCCAGCAGCCCAGGGGGCCCGAACAATGAGCAGTTCTTC.

This chain uses TRBV5-6 with TRBJ1-1; maybe TRBD1 (5 bases). The V end was cut by 4 bases, the J end by 8 bases, with 15 bases between. CDR1 SGHDT and CDR2 YYEEEE come from the germline V gene. This CDR3 region has 13 residues. CDR3 region: CASSLIRGGEAFF. CDR3 in DNA: TGTGCCAGCAGCCTCATAAGGGGAGGGGAAGCTTTCTTT. The full variable domain, in which reference TRBV5-6 and TRBJ1-1 provide the parts outside the CDR3, is DAGVTQSPTHLIKTRGQQVTLRCSPKSGHDTVSWYQQALGQGPQFIFQYYEEEERQRGNFPDRFSGHQFPNYSSELNVNALLLGDSALYLCASSLIRGGEAFFGQGTRLTVV.

This clone has just a few counts. The chain employs TRBV6-2 or TRBV6-3 and TRBJ2-5; the D is unclear. Trimming took 0 bases from V and 4 from J, leaving 3 bases between them. CDR3 length: 12 amino acids. The germline CDR1 and CDR2 sequences are MNHEY and SVGEGT. CDR3 nucleotide sequence: TGTGCCAGCAGTTACTCGAGAGAGACCCAGTACTTC. It encodes CASSYSRETQYF.

The V and J genes are TRBV29-1 and TRBJ1-2; 9 bases align to TRBD1. Germline assignment: CDR1 SQVTM and CDR2 ANQGSEA. J was trimmed by 4 bases and V by 7 bases; bases with no gene match: 7. The CDR3 consists of 13 residues. CDR3 sequence (DNA): TGCAGCGCTAGGGGACAGGGTGGCTATGGCTACACCTTC. As protein: CSARGQGGYGYTF.